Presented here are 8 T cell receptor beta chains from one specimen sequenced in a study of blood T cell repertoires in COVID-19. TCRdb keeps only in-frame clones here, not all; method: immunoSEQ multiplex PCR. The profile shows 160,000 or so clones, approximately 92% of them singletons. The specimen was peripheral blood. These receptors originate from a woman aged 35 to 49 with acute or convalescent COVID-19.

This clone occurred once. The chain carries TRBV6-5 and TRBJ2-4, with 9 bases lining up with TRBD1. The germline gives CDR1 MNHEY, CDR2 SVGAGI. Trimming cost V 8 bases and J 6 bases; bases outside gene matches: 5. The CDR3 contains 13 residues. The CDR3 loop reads CASWGQGVNIQYF. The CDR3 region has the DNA TGTGCCAGCTGGGGACAGGGTGTAAACATTCAGTACTTC.

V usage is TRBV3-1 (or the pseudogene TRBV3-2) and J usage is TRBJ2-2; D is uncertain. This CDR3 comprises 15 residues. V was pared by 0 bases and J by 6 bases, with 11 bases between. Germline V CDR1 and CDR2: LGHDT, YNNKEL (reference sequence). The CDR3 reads CASSQDFTRPGELFF. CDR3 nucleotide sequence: TGTGCCAGCAGCCAAGATTTTACGAGGCCCGGGGAGCTGTTTTTT.

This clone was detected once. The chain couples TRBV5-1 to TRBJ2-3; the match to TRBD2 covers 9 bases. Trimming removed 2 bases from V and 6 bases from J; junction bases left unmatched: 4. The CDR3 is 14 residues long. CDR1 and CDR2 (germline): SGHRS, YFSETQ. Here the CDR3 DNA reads TGCGCCAGCAGCTTAGGACTAGCGCAGGATACGCAGTATTTT. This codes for CASSLGLAQDTQYF.

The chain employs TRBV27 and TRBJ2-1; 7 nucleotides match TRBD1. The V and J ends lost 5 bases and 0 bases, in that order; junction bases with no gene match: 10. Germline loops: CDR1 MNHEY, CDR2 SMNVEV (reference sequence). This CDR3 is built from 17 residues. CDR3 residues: CASSKDLTGSSYNEQFF. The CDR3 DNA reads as TGTGCCAGCAGTAAGGATTTGACAGGGAGCTCCTACAATGAGCAGTTCTTC.

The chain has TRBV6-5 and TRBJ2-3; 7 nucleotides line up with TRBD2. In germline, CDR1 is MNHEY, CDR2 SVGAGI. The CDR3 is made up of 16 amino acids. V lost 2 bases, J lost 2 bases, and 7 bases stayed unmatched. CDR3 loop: CASSYVASGFTDTQYF. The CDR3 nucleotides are TGTGCCAGCAGTTACGTCGCTAGCGGATTCACAGATACGCAGTATTTT.

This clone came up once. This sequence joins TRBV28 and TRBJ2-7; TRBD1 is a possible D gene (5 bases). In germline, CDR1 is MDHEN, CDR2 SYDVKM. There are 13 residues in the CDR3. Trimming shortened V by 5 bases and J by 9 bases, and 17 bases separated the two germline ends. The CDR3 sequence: CASSTTGNTGQYF. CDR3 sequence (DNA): TGTGCCAGCAGTACCACAGGAAATACGGGGCAGTACTTC.

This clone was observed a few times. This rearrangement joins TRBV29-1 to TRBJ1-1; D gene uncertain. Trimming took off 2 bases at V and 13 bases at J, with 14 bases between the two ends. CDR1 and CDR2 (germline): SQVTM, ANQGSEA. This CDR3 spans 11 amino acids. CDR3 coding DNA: TGCAGCGTTGAATATGTCGCGGCGGGTTTCTTT. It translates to CSVEYVAAGFF.

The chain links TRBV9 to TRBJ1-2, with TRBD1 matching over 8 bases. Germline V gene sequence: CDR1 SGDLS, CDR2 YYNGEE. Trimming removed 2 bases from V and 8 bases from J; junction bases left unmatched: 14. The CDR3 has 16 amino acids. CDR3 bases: TGTGCCAGCAGCGTTCTGACCGGACAGGGAGTGAGGGGCTACACCTTC. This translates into CASSVLTGQGVRGYTF.